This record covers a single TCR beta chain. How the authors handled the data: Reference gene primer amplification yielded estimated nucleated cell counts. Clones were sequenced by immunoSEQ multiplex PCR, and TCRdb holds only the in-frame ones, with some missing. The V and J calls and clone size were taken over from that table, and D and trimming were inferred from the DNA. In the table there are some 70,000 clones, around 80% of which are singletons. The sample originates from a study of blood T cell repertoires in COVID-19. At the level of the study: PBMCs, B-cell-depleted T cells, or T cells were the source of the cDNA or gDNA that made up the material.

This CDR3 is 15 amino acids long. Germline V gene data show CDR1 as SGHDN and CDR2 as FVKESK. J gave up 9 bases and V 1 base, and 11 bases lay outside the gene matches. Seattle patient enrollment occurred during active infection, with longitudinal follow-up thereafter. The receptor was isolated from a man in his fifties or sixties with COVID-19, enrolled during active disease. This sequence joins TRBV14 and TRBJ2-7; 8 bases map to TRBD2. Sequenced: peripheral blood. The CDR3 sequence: CASSQAAAGGAVQYF. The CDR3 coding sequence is TGTGCCAGCAGCCAAGCGGCGGCGGGAGGTGCTGTGCAGTACTTC.